This T cell receptor beta chain was recovered during a study of vaccination effects on CD4 cells after COVID-19. Scientists isolated CD4+ T cells after a roughly 10-day culture period ended. The participants, recipients of two vaccine doses, got either BNT162b2 or mRNA-1273. Looked up from germline, CDR1 is SGHTA and CDR2 is FQGNSA. This CDR3 spans 14 amino acids. Between the trimmed V and J ends, which lost 2 bases and 3 bases, there was a span of 8 bases. Method: immunoSEQ multiplex PCR; TCRdb's copy keeps in-frame clones and lacks some. The table has about 73,000 clones, nearly 75% seen once; the top ten hold about 2.3%. Details on this clone: The antigen is not known.

The rearrangement uses TRBV7-2 and TRBJ2-1, with D possibly TRBD2 on 5 matching bases. The source is a human donor who received a COVID-19 vaccine. This sample comprised CD4+ T cells from PBMCs cultured without peptide, obtained after COVID-19 vaccination. The DNA of the CDR3 is TGTGCCAGCAGCTTACTCGGGGTCTACAATGAGCAGTTCTTC. Amino acid sequence: CASSLLGVYNEQFF.